This TCR beta chain appears in the sequencing data of a study of cytomegalovirus exposure and HLA in healthy donors. At the level of the study: An earlier analysis found some 120 million unique TCR beta sequences from about 190 million T cells.

Vbeta (60) and Jbeta (13) primers were used in the PCR. Using immunoSEQ multiplex PCR, the repertoire was profiled, and TCRdb retains in-frame clones only, with some absent. There are about 200,000 clones in the sample, with about 6.5% held by the top ten. Points on this clone: Its antigen is as yet unknown.

This CDR3 comprises 15 residues. The V and J ends lost 4 bases and 1 base, in that order; junction bases with no gene match: 4. CDR1 and CDR2 (germline): SGDLS, YYNGEE. Broader study findings: TRBV6-2, TRBV6-3 and some other V segments were excluded as indistinguishable. It was likely that a cluster of highly shared sequence variants was a sequencing artifact. Reports indicated that the classifier achieved high specificity and sensitivity in diagnosing cytomegalovirus status.

Sequencing was carried out using PBMCs. The TCR was taken from a man between 25 and 39 years old in good health and CMV-seronegative. The rearrangement links TRBV9 to TRBJ2-4; 8 nucleotides match TRBD2. The CDR3 DNA is TGTGCCAGCAGCACCGGGGGGGCGGCCAAAAACATTCAGTACTTC. Amino acids: CASSTGGAAKNIQYF.